A single T cell receptor beta chain is shown here with its context. The CDR3 is made up of 13 amino acids. The V gene's germline CDR1 is SGHDT and CDR2 YYEEEE. V was pared by 0 bases and J by 4 bases, with 7 bases between. TCRdb reanalysed the 5' RACE reads using MiXCR and keeps one entry per CDR3 protein. Altogether about 58,000 distinct CDR3 sequences are present, roughly a quarter being singletons, with the ten largest covering roughly 45%. The data originate from a study of T-cell memory formation after mild COVID-19. The source is a man aged 18 to 29 who had mild COVID-19 (a few samples of this study predate the infection). Cell type and time point are not known. The chain uses TRBV5-6 and TRBJ1-1; D is undetermined. Specimen: PBMCs or a T cell subset sorted from them (not recorded which). The CDR3 reads CASSLESSTEAFF. The CDR3, as DNA: TGTGCCAGCAGCTTGGAGAGTTCCACTGAAGCTTTCTTT.